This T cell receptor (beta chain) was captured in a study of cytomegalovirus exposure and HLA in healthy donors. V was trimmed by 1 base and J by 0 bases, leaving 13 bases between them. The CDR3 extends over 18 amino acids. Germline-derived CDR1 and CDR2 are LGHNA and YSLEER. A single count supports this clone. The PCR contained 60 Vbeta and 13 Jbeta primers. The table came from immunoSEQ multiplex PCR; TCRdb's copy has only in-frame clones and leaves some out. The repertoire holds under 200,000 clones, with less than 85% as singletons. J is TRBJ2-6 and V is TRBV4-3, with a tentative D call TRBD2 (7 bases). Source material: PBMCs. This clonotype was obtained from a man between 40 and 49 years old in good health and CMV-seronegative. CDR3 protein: CASSQGRGGGSGANVLTF. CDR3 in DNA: TGCGCCAGCAGCCAAGGCAGGGGAGGGGGCTCTGGGGCCAACGTCCTGACTTTC.